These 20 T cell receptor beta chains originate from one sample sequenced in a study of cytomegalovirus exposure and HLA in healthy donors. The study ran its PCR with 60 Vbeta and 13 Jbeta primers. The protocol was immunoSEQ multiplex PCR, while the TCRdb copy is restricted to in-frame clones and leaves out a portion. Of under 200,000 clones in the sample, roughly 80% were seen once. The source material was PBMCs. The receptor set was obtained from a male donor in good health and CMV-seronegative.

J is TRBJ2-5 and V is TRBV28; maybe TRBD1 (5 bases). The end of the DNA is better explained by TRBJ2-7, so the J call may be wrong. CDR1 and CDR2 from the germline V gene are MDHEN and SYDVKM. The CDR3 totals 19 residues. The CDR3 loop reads CASSLPTRKRGVGSYEQYF. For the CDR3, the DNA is TGTGCCAGCAGTTTACCTACTCGCAAAAGGGGCGTAGGTAGCTACGAGCAGTACTTC.

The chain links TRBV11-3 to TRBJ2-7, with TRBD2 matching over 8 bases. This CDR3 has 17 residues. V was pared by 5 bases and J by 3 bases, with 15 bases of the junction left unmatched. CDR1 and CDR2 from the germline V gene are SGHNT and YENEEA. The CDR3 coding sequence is TGTGCCAGCAGCGCCCACGGGACTAGTAGACTGCACTACGAGCAGTACTTC. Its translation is CASSAHGTSRLHYEQYF.

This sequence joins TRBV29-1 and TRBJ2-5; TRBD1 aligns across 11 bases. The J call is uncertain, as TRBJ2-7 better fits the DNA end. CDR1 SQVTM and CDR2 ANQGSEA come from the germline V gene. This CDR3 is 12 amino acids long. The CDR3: CSGGQGDYEQYF. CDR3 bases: TGCAGCGGGGGACAGGGGGACTACGAGCAGTACTTC.

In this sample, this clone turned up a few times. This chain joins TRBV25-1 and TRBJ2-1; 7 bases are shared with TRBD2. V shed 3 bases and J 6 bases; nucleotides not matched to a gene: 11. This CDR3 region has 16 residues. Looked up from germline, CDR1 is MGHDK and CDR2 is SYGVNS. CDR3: CASSDQGLVPSNEQFF. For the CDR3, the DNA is TGTGCCAGCAGTGATCAAGGACTAGTTCCCAGCAATGAGCAGTTCTTC.

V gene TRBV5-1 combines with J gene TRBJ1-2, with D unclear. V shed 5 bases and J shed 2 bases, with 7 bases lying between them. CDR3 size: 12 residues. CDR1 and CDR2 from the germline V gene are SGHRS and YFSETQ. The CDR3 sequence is CASSTGNYGYTF. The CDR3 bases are TGCGCCAGCAGTACGGGAAACTATGGCTACACCTTC. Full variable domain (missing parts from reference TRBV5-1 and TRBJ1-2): KAGVTQTPRYLIKTRGQQVTLSCSPISGHRSVSWYQQTPGQGLQFLFEYFSETQRNKGNFPGRFSGRQFSNSRSEMNVSTLELGDSALYLCASSTGNYGYTFGSGTRLTVV.

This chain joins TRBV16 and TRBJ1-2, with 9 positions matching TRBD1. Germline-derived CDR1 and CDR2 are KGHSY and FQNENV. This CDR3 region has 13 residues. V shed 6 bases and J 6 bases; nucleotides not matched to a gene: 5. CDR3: CASRQTGGHGYTF. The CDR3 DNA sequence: TGTGCCAGCAGACAGACAGGGGGTCATGGCTACACCTTC.

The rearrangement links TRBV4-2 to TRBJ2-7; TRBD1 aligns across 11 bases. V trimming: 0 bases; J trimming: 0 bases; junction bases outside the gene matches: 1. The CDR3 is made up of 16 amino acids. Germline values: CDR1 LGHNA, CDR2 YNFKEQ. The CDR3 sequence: CASSQDGTGGSYEQYF. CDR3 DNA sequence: TGTGCCAGCAGCCAAGATGGGACAGGGGGCTCCTACGAGCAGTACTTC.

Written as DNA, the CDR3 is TGTGCCAGCAGCCCACGGGGGGGCTCTGGGGCCAACGTCCTGACTTTC. This codes for CASSPRGGSGANVLTF. The chain has TRBV5-4 and TRBJ2-6; 8 bases fit TRBD2. Germline loops: CDR1 SGHNT, CDR2 YYREEE (reference sequence). V was pared by 4 bases and J by 0 bases, with 3 bases of the junction left unmatched. This CDR3 contains 16 residues.

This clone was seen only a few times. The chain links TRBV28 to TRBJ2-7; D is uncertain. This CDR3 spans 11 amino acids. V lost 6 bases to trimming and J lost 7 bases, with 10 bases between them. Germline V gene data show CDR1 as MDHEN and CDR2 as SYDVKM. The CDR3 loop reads CASSILREQYF. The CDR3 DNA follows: TGTGCCAGCAGCATACTTCGGGAGCAGTACTTC.

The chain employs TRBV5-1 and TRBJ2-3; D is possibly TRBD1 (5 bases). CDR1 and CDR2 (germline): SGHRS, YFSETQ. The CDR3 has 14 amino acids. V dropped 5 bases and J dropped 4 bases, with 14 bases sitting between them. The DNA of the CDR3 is TGCGCCAGCAGGGGGCAGGGTGGGGCAGATACGCAGTATTTT. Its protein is CASRGQGGADTQYF.

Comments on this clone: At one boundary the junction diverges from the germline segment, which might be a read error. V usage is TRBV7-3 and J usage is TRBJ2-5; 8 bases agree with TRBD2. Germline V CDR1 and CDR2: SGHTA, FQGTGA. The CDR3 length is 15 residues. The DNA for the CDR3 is TGTTCCAGCAGCTCTACTAGCGGAAGCACAGAGACCCAGTACTTC. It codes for CSSSSTSGSTETQYF.

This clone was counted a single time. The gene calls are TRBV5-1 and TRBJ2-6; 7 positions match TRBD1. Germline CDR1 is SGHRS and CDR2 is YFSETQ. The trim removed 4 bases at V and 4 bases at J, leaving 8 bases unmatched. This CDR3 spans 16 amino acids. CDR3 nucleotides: TGCGCCAGCAGCGTGACAGGGCAAGGCGGGGCCAACGTCCTGACTTTC. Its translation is CASSVTGQGGANVLTF.

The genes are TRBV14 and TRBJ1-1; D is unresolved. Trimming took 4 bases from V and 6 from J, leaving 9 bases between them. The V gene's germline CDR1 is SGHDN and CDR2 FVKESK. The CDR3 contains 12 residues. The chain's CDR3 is CASSLFGAEAFF. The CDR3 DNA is TGTGCCAGCAGCCTTTTCGGGGCTGAAGCTTTCTTT.

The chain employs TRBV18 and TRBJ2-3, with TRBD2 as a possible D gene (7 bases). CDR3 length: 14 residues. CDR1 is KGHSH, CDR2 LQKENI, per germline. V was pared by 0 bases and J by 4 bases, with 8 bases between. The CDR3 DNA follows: TGTGCCAGCTCACCACCGGGGGGGCCAGATACGCAGTATTTT. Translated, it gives CASSPPGGPDTQYF.

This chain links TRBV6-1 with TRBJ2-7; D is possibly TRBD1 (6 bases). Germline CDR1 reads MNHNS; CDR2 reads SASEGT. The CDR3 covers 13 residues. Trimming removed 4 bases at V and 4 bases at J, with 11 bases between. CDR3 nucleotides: TGTGCCAGCAGTGGAAACCAGGGGTACGAGCAGTACTTC. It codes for CASSGNQGYEQYF.

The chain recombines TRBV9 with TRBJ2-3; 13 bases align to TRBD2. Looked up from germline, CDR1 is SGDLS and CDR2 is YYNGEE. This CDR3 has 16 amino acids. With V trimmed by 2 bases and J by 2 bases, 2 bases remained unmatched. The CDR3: CASSVGTSGNTDTQYF. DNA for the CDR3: TGTGCCAGCAGCGTGGGGACTAGCGGGAACACAGATACGCAGTATTTT.

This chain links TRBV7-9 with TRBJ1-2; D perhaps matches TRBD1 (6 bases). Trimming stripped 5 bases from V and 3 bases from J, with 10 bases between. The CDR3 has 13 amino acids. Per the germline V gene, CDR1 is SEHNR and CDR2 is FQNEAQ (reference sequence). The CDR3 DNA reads TGTGCCAGCAGCCGCACAGGGCACTATGGCTACACCTTC. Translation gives CASSRTGHYGYTF.

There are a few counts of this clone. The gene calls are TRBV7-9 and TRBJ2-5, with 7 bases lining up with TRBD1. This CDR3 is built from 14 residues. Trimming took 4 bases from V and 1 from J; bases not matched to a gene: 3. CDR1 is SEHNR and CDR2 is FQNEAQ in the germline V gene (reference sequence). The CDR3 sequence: CASSYRGLQETQYF. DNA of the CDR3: TGTGCCAGCAGCTACAGGGGTCTCCAAGAGACCCAGTACTTC.

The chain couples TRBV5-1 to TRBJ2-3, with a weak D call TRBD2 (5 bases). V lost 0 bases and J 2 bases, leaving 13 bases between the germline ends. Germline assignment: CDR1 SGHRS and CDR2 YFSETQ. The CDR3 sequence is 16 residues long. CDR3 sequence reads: CASSLDASSVTDTQYF. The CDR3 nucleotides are TGCGCCAGCAGCTTGGATGCTAGCAGCGTCACAGATACGCAGTATTTT.

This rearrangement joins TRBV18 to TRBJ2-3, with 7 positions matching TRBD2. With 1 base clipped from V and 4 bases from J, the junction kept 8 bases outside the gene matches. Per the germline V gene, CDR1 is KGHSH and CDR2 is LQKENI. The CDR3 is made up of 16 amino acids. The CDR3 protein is CASSPRRGLTPDTQYF. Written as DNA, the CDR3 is TGTGCCAGCTCACCACGGCGGGGACTAACCCCAGATACGCAGTATTTT.